This passage covers 3 T cell receptor beta chains from one sample sequenced in a study of T cell responses to AZD1222 COVID-19 vaccine (dated by TCRdb to about 2021). The library was prepared using the immunoSEQ multiplex PCR assay. TCRdb took this table from immuneACCESS and kept in-frame rearrangements with V and J called. Such tables lack part of the clones; where checked against another copy, unresolved V genes explain under half of the gap, and the rest is unexplained. Here the sample has 100,000 to 150,000 clones; roughly 91% occur a single time. The ten largest clones capture about 1.2% of the sample. The meaning of the sample's time point label: baseline before first vaccination. The sequences come from peripheral blood, collected on day 0 of AZD1222 vaccination. These receptors all come from an adult in good health.

The J gene is TRBJ1-1, the V gene TRBV6-6; D gene ambiguous. The CDR3 is 15 amino acids. V dropped 7 bases and J dropped 0 bases, with 15 bases sitting between them. Germline assignment: CDR1 MNHNY and CDR2 SVGAGI (reference sequence). The CDR3 is CASTRSELMNTEAFF. As DNA, the CDR3 is TGTGCCAGCACCCGATCGGAACTCATGAACACTGAAGCTTTCTTT.

The rearrangement uses TRBV18 and TRBJ1-3, with D unclear. Between the trimmed V and J ends, which lost 1 base and 0 bases, there was a span of 16 bases. The CDR3 covers 18 residues. The germline gives CDR1 KGHSH, CDR2 LQKENI. The CDR3: CASSPLRGNSPSGNTIYF. The CDR3 DNA is TGTGCCAGCTCACCACTTCGAGGGAATTCACCCTCTGGAAACACCATATATTTT. The full variable domain, in which reference TRBV18 and TRBJ1-3 provide the parts outside the CDR3, is NAGVMQNPRHLVRRRGQEARLRCSPMKGHSHVYWYRQLPEEGLKFMVYLQKENIIDESGMPKERFSAEFPKEGPSILRIQQVVRGDSAAYFCASSPLRGNSPSGNTIYFGEGSWLTVV.

The CDR3 spells CASSGLAYEQYF. The CDR3 bases are TGTGCCAGCAGTGGCCTGGCCTACGAGCAGTACTTC. The gene calls are TRBV2 and TRBJ2-7; no definite D call. This CDR3 spans 12 amino acids. The V and J ends lost 4 bases and 2 bases respectively, with 6 bases between them. The germline V gene has CDR1 SNHLY and CDR2 FYNNEI.